This T cell receptor (beta chain) was profiled in a study of T cells after yellow fever vaccination. V lost 5 bases and J lost 7, with 15 bases in between. Germline V lookup: CDR1 SGHAT, CDR2 FQNNGV. There are 15 residues in the CDR3. Note on this clonotype: The antigen is unknown.

TCRdb analysed the 5' RACE reads with MiXCR anew, one entry per CDR3 protein. Counted here are nearly 350,000 distinct CDR3 sequences, 7% to 9% occurring once; the ten biggest clones make up 17%. General study findings and limits: Reappearing after the booster were most of the clones from primary vaccination (approximately 96% CD4, roughly 86% CD8).

The rearrangement uses TRBV11-2 and TRBJ1-6; D not resolved. Sample: PBMCs, taken around 45 days after the first yellow fever vaccination. The origin of this receptor is a man aged 18 to 29 who received the YFV17D yellow fever vaccine. CDR3 loop: CASSPGRTGNSPLHF. Here the CDR3 DNA reads TGTGCCAGCAGCCCAGGACGCACCGGGAATTCACCCCTCCACTTT.